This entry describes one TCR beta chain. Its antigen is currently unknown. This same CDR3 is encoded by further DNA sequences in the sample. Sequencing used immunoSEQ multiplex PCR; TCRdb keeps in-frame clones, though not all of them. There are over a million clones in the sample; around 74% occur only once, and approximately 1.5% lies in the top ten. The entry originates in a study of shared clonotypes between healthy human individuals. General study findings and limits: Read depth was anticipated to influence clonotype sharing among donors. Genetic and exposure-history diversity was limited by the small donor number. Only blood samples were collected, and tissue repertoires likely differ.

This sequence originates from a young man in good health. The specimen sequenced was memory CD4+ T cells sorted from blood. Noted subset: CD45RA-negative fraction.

The CDR3 bases are TGTGCCAGCTCACCAGGGGGCGGCCAGCCCCAGCATTTT. As protein: CASSPGGGQPQHF. The chain is built from TRBV18 and TRBJ1-5, with a tentative D call TRBD1 (6 bases). The germline gives CDR1 KGHSH, CDR2 LQKENI. V gave up 2 bases and J gave up 7 bases, with 9 bases separating them. The CDR3 has 13 amino acids.